Shown below are 24 T cell receptor beta chains from a single sample sequenced in a study of T cell responses to AZD1222 COVID-19 vaccine. The repertoire was sequenced with immunoSEQ multiplex PCR; TCRdb's copy has only in-frame clones and lacks some. This table has 55,000 to 65,000 clones, approximately 88% appearing once. The specimen comprised peripheral blood, sampled on day 0 of AZD1222 vaccination. The receptors were gathered from an adult in good health.

The chain is built from TRBV5-4 and TRBJ1-1; D uncertain. In germline, CDR1 is SGHNT, CDR2 YYREEE (reference sequence). V was pared by 6 bases and J by 2 bases, with 14 bases between. This CDR3 is 14 amino acids long. CDR3 sequence: CASTTSIVNTEAFF. The CDR3 DNA is TGTGCCAGCACCACCTCAATCGTTAACACTGAAGCTTTCTTT.

J is TRBJ2-7 and V is TRBV30; the D gene is possibly TRBD2 (6 bases). The CDR3 consists of 13 residues. Per germline, CDR1 GTSNPN and CDR2 SVGIG (reference sequence). The V gene lost 2 bases and the J gene lost 6 bases, with 14 bases spanning the gap. The CDR3 loop is CAWSSGLKFEQYF. The DNA of the CDR3 is TGTGCCTGGAGTTCCGGACTAAAATTCGAGCAGTACTTC.

The chain employs TRBV19 and TRBJ1-2, with D perhaps TRBD1 (5 bases). CDR3 length: 13 residues. Germline-derived CDR1 and CDR2 are LNHDA and SQIVND (reference sequence). V lost 3 bases and J lost 13, with 18 bases in between. The chain's CDR3 is CASSILDSLLPTF. The CDR3 bases are TGTGCCAGTAGTATCTTAGACAGTCTTCTCCCCACCTTC.

This clone was recorded once. This chain joins TRBV4-3 and TRBJ2-1; D is tentatively TRBD1 or TRBD2 (6 bases each). The V gene's germline CDR1 is LGHNA and CDR2 YSLEER. This CDR3 contains 17 residues. Trimming removed 4 bases at V and 0 bases at J, with 16 bases between. The CDR3 region is CASSPFRGPSSYNEQFF. The DNA for the CDR3 is TGCGCCAGCAGCCCCTTTCGGGGGCCGAGCTCCTACAATGAGCAGTTCTTC.

V usage is TRBV29-1 and J usage is TRBJ1-2; D is unresolved. The CDR3 contains 13 residues. Trimming took off 6 bases at V and 7 bases at J, with 18 bases between the two ends. Germline CDR1 SQVTM, CDR2 ANQGSEA. The CDR3 spells CSVGQMGVFGYTF. The DNA for the CDR3 is TGCAGCGTAGGCCAGATGGGCGTCTTTGGCTACACCTTC.

The chain has TRBV18 and TRBJ2-5, with a possible D match to TRBD2 (5 bases). The V and J ends lost 3 bases and 2 bases respectively, with 13 bases between them. The CDR3 length is 15 residues. From germline, CDR1 is KGHSH and CDR2 LQKENI. CDR3 sequence reads: CASSPGSGEQETQYF. CDR3 bases: TGTGCCAGCTCACCCGGAAGCGGAGAGCAAGAGACCCAGTACTTC.

This clone was picked up one time. This sequence joins TRBV29-1 and TRBJ2-7; D is uncertain. V was clipped by 0 bases and J by 3 bases, with 9 bases between them. Germline lookup yields CDR1 SQVTM and CDR2 ANQGSEA. This CDR3 spans 13 amino acids. DNA of the CDR3: TGCAGCGTTGAAGACGCCCTCGGCTACGAGCAGTACTTC. Amino acid sequence: CSVEDALGYEQYF.

The V call is TRBV29-1, the J call TRBJ2-7; the D gene is possibly TRBD2 (5 bases). The CDR3 contains 12 residues. The ends were cut back, 5 bases at V and 2 bases at J, with 10 bases in the middle. Germline assignment: CDR1 SQVTM and CDR2 ANQGSEA. The CDR3 sequence: CSVQTGTYEQYF. CDR3 DNA sequence: TGCAGCGTTCAGACCGGGACCTACGAGCAGTACTTC.

The chain employs TRBV6-5 and TRBJ1-6; D remains unclear. The V and J ends lost 7 bases and 4 bases respectively, with 11 bases between them. Looked up from germline, CDR1 is MNHEY and CDR2 is SVGAGI. The CDR3 is made up of 14 amino acids. The CDR3, as DNA: TGTGCCAGCAAGGGCCCTGGGTATAATTCACCCCTCCACTTT. It translates to CASKGPGYNSPLHF.

The chain carries TRBV18 and TRBJ2-1, with D possibly being TRBD2 (5 bases). Between the trimmed V and J ends, which lost 4 bases and 7 bases, there was a span of 11 bases. The CDR3 length is 13 residues. CDR1 is KGHSH and CDR2 is LQKENI in the germline V gene. The CDR3: CASSREYGNEQFF. Written as DNA, the CDR3 is TGTGCCAGCTCACGGGAGTACGGTAATGAGCAGTTCTTC.

The chain employs TRBV29-1 and TRBJ1-1; D is uncertain. The germline V and J ends were trimmed by 4 bases and 4 bases, with 13 bases remaining between them. Per germline, CDR1 SQVTM and CDR2 ANQGSEA. The length of the CDR3 is 13 residues. The CDR3 DNA reads TGCAGCGTTGCTGTAGGGTCGGGCACTGAAGCTTTCTTT. Translating gives CSVAVGSGTEAFF.

This clone was seen a handful of times. The chain carries TRBV3-1 (or the pseudogene TRBV3-2) and TRBJ2-7; tentatively, D is TRBD2 (7 bases). CDR3 size: 16 residues. The germline V and J ends were trimmed by 1 base and 4 bases, with 17 bases remaining between them. CDR1 is LGHDT and CDR2 is YNNKEL in the germline V gene (reference sequence). The CDR3 loop is CASSQAMGRGRYEQYF. For the CDR3, the DNA is TGTGCCAGCAGCCAAGCAATGGGGAGGGGGAGGTACGAGCAGTACTTC.

The rearrangement links TRBV30 to TRBJ1-5, with D unclear. Germline V gives CDR1 GTSNPN, CDR2 SVGIG (reference sequence). The ends were cut back, 0 bases at V and 3 bases at J, with 6 bases in the middle. The CDR3 is made up of 13 amino acids. CDR3: CAWSVGANQPQHF. CDR3 coding DNA: TGTGCCTGGAGTGTAGGAGCCAATCAGCCCCAGCATTTT.

The CDR3 DNA reads TGTGCCACCAGGGGGGGGCAGGGGCCGACCGGGGAGCTGTTTTTT. This translates into CATRGGQGPTGELFF. The V and J genes are TRBV24-1 and TRBJ2-2; possible D gene TRBD2, 7 bases. The V gene's germline CDR1 is KGHDR and CDR2 SFDVKD. This CDR3 contains 15 residues. V lost 7 bases to trimming and J lost 5 bases, with 16 bases between them.

The V and J genes are TRBV5-4 and TRBJ2-5, with TRBD1 as a possible D gene (5 bases). Trimming took 5 bases from V and 4 from J, leaving 6 bases between them. CDR1 is SGHNT, CDR2 YYREEE, per germline (reference sequence). CDR3 length: 11 residues. The CDR3 region has the DNA TGTGCCAGCAGTAGGGGAGAGACCCAGTACTTC. Residues: CASSRGETQYF.

This rearrangement joins TRBV2 to TRBJ2-7, with 8 bases matching TRBD2. The CDR3 spans 14 residues. The germline gives CDR1 SNHLY, CDR2 FYNNEI. V was clipped by 5 bases and J by 5 bases; unmatched bases: 8. DNA for the CDR3: TGTGCCAGCAGTCAAAGCGGGAGTAGCAACGAGCAGTACTTC. Its protein is CASSQSGSSNEQYF.

The chain carries TRBV18 and TRBJ2-2; unclear D gene. Trimming cost V 6 bases and J 4 bases, with 9 bases left between them. Germline assignment: CDR1 KGHSH and CDR2 LQKENI. The CDR3 is made up of 13 amino acids. CDR3 in amino acids: CASSRLGTGELFF. For the CDR3, the DNA is TGTGCCAGCTCGCGTTTGGGCACCGGGGAGCTGTTTTTT.

CDR3 bases: TGTGCCAGCAGCCAAAAGGGGGCCTATAATTCACCCCTCCACTTT. This encodes CASSQKGAYNSPLHF. The V and J genes are TRBV3-1 (or the pseudogene TRBV3-2) and TRBJ1-6, with D possibly being TRBD1 (6 bases). V was cut by 2 bases and J by 2 bases, with 7 bases left in between. This CDR3 is built from 15 residues. CDR1 is LGHDT, CDR2 YNNKEL, per germline (reference sequence).

The genes are TRBV19 and TRBJ1-4; unclear D gene. V gave up 4 bases and J gave up 0 bases, with 9 bases separating them. The CDR3 loop spans 15 amino acids. Germline V lookup: CDR1 LNHDA, CDR2 SQIVND (reference sequence). The CDR3 DNA sequence: TGTGCCAGTAGTAGGCAGGCTGCAACTAATGAAAAACTGTTTTTT. This translates into CASSRQAATNEKLFF.

V is TRBV18 and J is TRBJ2-2, with TRBD2 matching 7 bases. The germline gives CDR1 KGHSH, CDR2 LQKENI. V trimming: 3 bases; J trimming: 1 base; junction bases outside the gene matches: 5. This CDR3 is built from 16 residues. CDR3 sequence reads: CASSPRLAGNTGELFF. The CDR3 DNA is TGTGCCAGCTCACCCCGTTTAGCGGGGAACACCGGGGAGCTGTTTTTT.

This clone has a handful of counts. This chain uses TRBV7-7 with TRBJ1-4; 12 bases map to TRBD1. Germline trimming cut 7 bases from V and 0 bases from J; bases unmatched to any gene: 15. The CDR3 is made up of 20 amino acids. The V gene's germline CDR1 is SSHAT and CDR2 FNYEAQ (reference sequence). CDR3 protein: CASTPWGTGGFTATNEKLFF. Here the CDR3 DNA reads TGTGCCAGCACCCCCTGGGGGACAGGGGGCTTTACTGCAACTAATGAAAAACTGTTTTTT. Complete variable domain (other parts from reference TRBV7-7 and TRBJ1-4): GAGVSQSPRYKVTKRGQDVTLRCDPISSHATLYWYQQALGQGPEFLTYFNYEAQPDKSGLPSDRFSAERPEGSISTLTIQRTEQRDSAMYRCASTPWGTGGFTATNEKLFFGSGTQLSVL.

This rearrangement joins TRBV6-4 to TRBJ2-2; TRBD1 or TRBD2 may be the D gene (5 bases each). Germline V gives CDR1 MRHNA, CDR2 SNTAGT. Trimming removed 9 bases from V and 1 base from J, with 15 bases in between. This CDR3 spans 15 amino acids. The CDR3 sequence is CASEPGPGNTGELFF. Here the CDR3 DNA reads TGTGCCAGTGAACCGGGACCCGGGAACACCGGGGAGCTGTTTTTT.

This sequence joins TRBV25-1 and TRBJ1-1; D unresolved. This CDR3 region has 15 residues. The V gene lost 5 bases and the J gene lost 5 bases, with 18 bases spanning the gap. Per germline, CDR1 MGHDK and CDR2 SYGVNS. CDR3 sequence reads: CASSSGRRGHTEAFF. CDR3 nucleotides: TGTGCCAGCAGTAGCGGTCGGCGGGGTCATACTGAAGCTTTCTTT.

This chain uses TRBV30 with TRBJ2-4; 8 bases are a match to TRBD2. V trimming: 5 bases; J trimming: 6 bases; junction bases outside the gene matches: 6. Germline CDR1 is GTSNPN and CDR2 is SVGIG (reference sequence). The CDR3 covers 13 residues. CDR3 DNA sequence: TGTGCCTGGGGGGCGGGGGGAGCAAACATTCAGTACTTC. This gives the protein CAWGAGGANIQYF.